This T cell receptor beta chain was captured in a study of cytomegalovirus exposure and HLA in healthy donors. PCR was performed using 60 Vbeta and 13 Jbeta primers. Method: immunoSEQ multiplex PCR; TCRdb's copy keeps in-frame clones and lacks some. Of under 90,000 clones listed, less than 80% were seen once; the top ten hold around 7%. The CDR3 runs 15 residues. V lost 3 bases and J 6 bases, leaving 17 bases between the germline ends. Per the germline V gene, CDR1 is SGHVS and CDR2 is FQNEAQ. Participants comprised healthy donors of bone marrow. General study results and limits: Later analysis identified a missense DCLRE1C variant that was linked to TCR beta V- and J-gene trimming.

Concerning this clone itself: What it binds is unknown.

Sequencing input: PBMCs. V is TRBV7-8 and J is TRBJ1-2; D is possibly TRBD1 (6 bases). This clonotype was obtained from a woman aged 40 to 50 in good health and CMV-seronegative. DNA for the CDR3: TGTGCCAGCAGCTTCACAGGGCCCCGAGGGGATGGCTACACCTTC. Residues: CASSFTGPRGDGYTF. The full variable domain, with the rest looked up from reference TRBV7-8 and TRBJ1-2, is GAGVSQSPRYKVAKRGQDVALRCDPISGHVSLFWYQQALGQGPEFLTYFQNEAQLDKSGLPSDRFFAERPEGSVSTLKIQRTQQEDSAVYLCASSFTGPRGDGYTFGSGTRLTVV.